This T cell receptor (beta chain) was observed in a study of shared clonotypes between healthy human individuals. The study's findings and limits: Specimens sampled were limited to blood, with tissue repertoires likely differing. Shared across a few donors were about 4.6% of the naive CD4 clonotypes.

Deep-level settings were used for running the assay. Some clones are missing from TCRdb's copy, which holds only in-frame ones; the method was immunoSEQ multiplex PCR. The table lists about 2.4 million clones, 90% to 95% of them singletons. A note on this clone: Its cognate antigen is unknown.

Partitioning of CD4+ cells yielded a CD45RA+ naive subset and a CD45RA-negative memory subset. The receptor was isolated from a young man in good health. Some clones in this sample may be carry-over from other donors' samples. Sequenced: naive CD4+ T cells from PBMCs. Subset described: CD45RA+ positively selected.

This CDR3 is CASSLQGQGETQYF. The DNA for the CDR3 is TGTGCCAGCAGCTTACAGGGACAGGGGGAGACCCAGTACTTC. The chain uses TRBV7-3 and TRBJ2-5; 10 bases fit TRBD1. Germline CDR1 and CDR2: SGHTA and FQGTGA. V was pared by 2 bases and J by 5 bases, with 2 bases of the junction left unmatched. This CDR3 is built from 14 residues.